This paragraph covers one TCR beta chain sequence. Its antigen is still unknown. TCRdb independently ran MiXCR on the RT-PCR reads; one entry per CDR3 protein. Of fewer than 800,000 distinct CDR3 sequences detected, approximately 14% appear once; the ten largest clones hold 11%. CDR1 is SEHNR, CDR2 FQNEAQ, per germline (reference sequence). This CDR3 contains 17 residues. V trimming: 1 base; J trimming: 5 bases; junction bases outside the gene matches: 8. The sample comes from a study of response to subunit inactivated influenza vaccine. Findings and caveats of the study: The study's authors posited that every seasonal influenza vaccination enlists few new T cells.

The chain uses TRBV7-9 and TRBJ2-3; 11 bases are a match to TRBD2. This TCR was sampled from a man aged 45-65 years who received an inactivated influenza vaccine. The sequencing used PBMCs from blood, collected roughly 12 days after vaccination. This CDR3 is CASSLGDSGGARDTQYF. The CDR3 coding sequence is TGTGCCAGCAGCTTAGGGGATAGCGGGGGGGCCCGAGATACGCAGTATTTT.